Given below is one T cell receptor (beta chain) in context. Its antigen is unidentified. With constant-segment primers, 5'RACE yielded cDNA libraries of TCR alpha and TCR beta that carried sample barcodes and UMIs. A single record per CDR3 protein comes from TCRdb applying MiXCR to the 5' RACE reads. Of fewer than 350,000 distinct CDR3 sequences listed, 8% to 9% were seen once; the top ten hold approximately 23%. The data stem from a study of T-cell memory formation after mild COVID-19. The wider study: TCR clusters mostly belonged to single donors.

Germline assignment: CDR1 SGHRS and CDR2 YFSETQ. The CDR3 consists of 17 residues. Losses at the gene ends were 5 bases for V and 1 base for J; bases not matched to a gene: 7. Study-wide results and caveats: The study found balanced CD4/CD8 in clones contracting day 15 to 85 and a CD4+ lean in later expanders.

The source material was PBMCs or a T cell subset sorted from them (not recorded which). The sequence was collected from a man younger than 35 who had mild COVID-19 (a few samples of this study predate the infection). Cell type and time point are not known. This chain links TRBV5-1 with TRBJ2-1, with 12 bases aligning to TRBD2. CDR3 in amino acids: CASRSSGGAQSYNEQFF. The CDR3 nucleotides are TGCGCCAGCAGGTCTAGCGGGGGGGCCCAGTCCTACAATGAGCAGTTCTTC.